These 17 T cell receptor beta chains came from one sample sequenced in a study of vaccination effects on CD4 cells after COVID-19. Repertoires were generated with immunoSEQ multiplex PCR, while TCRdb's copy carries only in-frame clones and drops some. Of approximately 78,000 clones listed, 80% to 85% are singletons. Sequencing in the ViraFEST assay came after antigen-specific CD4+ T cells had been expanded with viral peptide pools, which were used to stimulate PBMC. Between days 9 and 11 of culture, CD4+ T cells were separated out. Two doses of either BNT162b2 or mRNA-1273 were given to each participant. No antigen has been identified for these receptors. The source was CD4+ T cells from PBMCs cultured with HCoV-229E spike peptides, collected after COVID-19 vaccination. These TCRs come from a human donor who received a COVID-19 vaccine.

CDR3 sequence (DNA): TGTGCCAGTAGCGGGGACTCCTACAATGAGCAGTTCTTC. Protein: CASSGDSYNEQFF. The V gene is TRBV6-5, the J gene TRBJ2-1; 8 nucleotides align to TRBD2. J gave up 0 bases and V 9 bases, and 1 base lay outside the gene matches. Germline-derived CDR1 and CDR2 are MNHEY and SVGAGI. The CDR3 length is 13 residues.

The CDR3 DNA sequence: TGTGCCAGTAGTGACCAACACAGGGGTTCAGAGACCCAGTACTTC. It specifies CASSDQHRGSETQYF. This chain connects TRBV19 to TRBJ2-5, with 7 bases fitting TRBD1. The length of the CDR3 is 15 residues. CDR1 and CDR2 from the germline V gene are LNHDA and SQIVND (reference sequence). The ends lost 5 bases at V and 4 bases at J; junction bases unmatched: 10.

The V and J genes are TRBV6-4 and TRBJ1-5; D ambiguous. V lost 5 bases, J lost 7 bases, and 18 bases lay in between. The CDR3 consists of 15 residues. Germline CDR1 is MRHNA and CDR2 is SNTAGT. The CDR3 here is CASSPTWHPSQPQHF. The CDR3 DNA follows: TGTGCCAGCAGTCCCACATGGCACCCGAGCCAGCCCCAGCATTTT.

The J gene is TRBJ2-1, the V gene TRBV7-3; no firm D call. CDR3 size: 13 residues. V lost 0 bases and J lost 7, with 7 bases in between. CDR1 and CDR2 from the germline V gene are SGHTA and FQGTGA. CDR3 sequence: CASSLTGANEQFF. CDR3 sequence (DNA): TGTGCCAGCAGCTTAACCGGTGCGAATGAGCAGTTCTTC.

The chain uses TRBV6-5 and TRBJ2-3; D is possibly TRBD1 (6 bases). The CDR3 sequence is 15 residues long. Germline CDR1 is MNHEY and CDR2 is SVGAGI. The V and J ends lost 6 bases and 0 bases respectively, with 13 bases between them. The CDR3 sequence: CASSQETGSTDTQYF. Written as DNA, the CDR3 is TGTGCCAGCAGCCAGGAAACAGGGAGCACAGATACGCAGTATTTT.

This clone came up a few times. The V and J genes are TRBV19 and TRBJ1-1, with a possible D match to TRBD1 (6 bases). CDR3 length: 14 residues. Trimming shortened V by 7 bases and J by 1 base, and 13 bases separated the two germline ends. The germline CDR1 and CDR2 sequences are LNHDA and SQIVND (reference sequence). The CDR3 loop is CASTKTGPNTEAFF. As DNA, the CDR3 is TGTGCCAGTACCAAGACAGGCCCGAACACTGAAGCTTTCTTT.

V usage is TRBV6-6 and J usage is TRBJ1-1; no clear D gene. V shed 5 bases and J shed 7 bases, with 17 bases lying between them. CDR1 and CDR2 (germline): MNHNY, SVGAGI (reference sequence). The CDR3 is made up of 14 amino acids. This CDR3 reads CASSRSRRTHEAFF. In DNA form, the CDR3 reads TGTGCCAGCAGTCGATCGAGGAGGACCCATGAAGCTTTCTTT.

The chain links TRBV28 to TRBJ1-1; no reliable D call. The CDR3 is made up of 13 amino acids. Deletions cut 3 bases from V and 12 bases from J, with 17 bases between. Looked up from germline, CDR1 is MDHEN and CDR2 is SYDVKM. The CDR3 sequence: CASSLASGPQTFF. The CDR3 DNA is TGTGCCAGCAGTTTGGCGTCAGGCCCTCAAACTTTCTTT.

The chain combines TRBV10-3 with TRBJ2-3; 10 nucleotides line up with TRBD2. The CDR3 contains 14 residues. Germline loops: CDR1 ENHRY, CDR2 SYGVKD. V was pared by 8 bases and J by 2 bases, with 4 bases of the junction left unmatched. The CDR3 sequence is CAIALAGPTDTQYF. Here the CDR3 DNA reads TGTGCCATCGCACTAGCGGGGCCCACAGATACGCAGTATTTT.

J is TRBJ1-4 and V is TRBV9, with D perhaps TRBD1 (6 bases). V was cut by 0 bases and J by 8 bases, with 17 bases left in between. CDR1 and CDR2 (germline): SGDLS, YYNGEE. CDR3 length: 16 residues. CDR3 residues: CASSVDQAGAREKLFF. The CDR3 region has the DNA TGTGCCAGCAGCGTAGACCAGGCAGGGGCGAGAGAAAAACTGTTTTTT. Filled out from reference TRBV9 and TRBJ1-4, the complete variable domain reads DSGVTQTPKHLITATGQRVTLRCSPRSGDLSVYWYQQSLDQGLQFLIQYYNGEERAKGNILERFSAQQFPDLHSELNLSSLELGDSALYFCASSVDQAGAREKLFFGSGTQLSVL.

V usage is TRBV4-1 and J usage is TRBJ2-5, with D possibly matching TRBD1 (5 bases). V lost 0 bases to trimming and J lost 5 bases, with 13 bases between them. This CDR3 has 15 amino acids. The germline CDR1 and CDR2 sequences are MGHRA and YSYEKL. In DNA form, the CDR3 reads TGCGCCAGCAGCCAAGATGACAGTATCGGGGAGACCCAGTACTTC. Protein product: CASSQDDSIGETQYF.

In DNA form, the CDR3 reads TGTGCCAGCAGTGGAGGCAGGGGGTCGTACGAGCAGTACGTC. Translated, it gives CASSGGRGSYEQYV. The chain has TRBV2 and TRBJ2-7, with 7 bases aligning to TRBD1. V shed 4 bases, J shed 4 bases, and the junction held 7 bases outside the gene matches. The CDR3 is made up of 14 amino acids. CDR1 and CDR2 (germline): SNHLY, FYNNEI.

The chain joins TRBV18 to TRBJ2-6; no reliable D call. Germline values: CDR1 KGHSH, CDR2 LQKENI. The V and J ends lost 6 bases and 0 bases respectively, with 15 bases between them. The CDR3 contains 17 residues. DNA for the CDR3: TGTGCCAGCTCGCCTCCCTTGGCAGCCTCTGGGGCCAACGTCCTGACTTTC. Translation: CASSPPLAASGANVLTF.

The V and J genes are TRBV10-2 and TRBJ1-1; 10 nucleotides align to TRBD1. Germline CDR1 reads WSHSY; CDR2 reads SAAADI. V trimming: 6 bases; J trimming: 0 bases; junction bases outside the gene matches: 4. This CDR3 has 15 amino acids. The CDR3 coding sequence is TGCGCCAGCAGGAGGACAGGGGGGCTGAACACTGAAGCTTTCTTT. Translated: CASRRTGGLNTEAFF.

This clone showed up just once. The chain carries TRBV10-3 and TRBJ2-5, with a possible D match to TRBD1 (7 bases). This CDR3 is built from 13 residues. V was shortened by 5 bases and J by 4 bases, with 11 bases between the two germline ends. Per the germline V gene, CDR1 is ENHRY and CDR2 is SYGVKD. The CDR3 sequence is CAISHRGGETQYF. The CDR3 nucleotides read TGTGCCATCAGTCACAGGGGAGGAGAGACCCAGTACTTC.

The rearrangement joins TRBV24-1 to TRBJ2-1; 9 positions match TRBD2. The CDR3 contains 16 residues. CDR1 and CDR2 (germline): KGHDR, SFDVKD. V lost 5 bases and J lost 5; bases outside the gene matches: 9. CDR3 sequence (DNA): TGTGCCACCAGTGGCGATCTAGCGGGGATACACAATGAGCAGTTCTTC. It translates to CATSGDLAGIHNEQFF.

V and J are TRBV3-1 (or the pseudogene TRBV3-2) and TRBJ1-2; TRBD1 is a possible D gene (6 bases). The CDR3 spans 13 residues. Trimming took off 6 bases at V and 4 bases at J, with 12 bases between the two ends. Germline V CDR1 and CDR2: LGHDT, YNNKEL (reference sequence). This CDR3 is CASRQTGSYGYTF. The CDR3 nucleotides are TGTGCCAGCAGACAAACAGGGTCCTATGGCTACACCTTC.